This TCR beta chain was sequenced for a study of T cells in Graves' hyperthyroidism and ophthalmopathy. CDR1 is SGHNT and CDR2 is YENEEA in the germline V gene. CDR3 size: 16 residues. V was clipped by 4 bases and J by 5 bases; unmatched bases: 8. Authors of the study amplified TCR beta CDR3 regions from RNA transcripts. The HTBI primer set was used in a first-round RT-PCR of the TCR CDR3. MiXCR was run by TCRdb on the multiplex PCR reads, yielding one entry per CDR3 protein. The table includes 250,000 to 300,000 distinct CDR3 sequences, roughly an eighth detected once. This clonotype was observed at least ten times.

This clonotype originated in a woman between 40 and 50 years old with Graves' hyperthyroidism. The specimen sequenced was blood. The J gene is TRBJ2-2, the V gene TRBV11-3; 9 bases are shared with TRBD1. CDR3 loop: CASSSQGAMMTGELFF. The CDR3 DNA sequence: TGTGCCAGCAGCTCACAGGGGGCGATGATGACCGGGGAGCTGTTTTTT.